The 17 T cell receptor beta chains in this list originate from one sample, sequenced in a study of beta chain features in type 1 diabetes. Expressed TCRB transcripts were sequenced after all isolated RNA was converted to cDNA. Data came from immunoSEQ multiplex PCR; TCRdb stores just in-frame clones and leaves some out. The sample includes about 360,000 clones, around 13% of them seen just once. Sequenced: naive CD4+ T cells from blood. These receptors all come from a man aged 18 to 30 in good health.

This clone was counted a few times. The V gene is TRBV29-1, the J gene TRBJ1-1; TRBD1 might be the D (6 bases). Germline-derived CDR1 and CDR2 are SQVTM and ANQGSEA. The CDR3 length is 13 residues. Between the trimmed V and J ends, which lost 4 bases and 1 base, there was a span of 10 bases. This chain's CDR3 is CSVVWTANTEAFF. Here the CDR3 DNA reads TGCAGCGTTGTTTGGACAGCGAACACTGAAGCTTTCTTT.

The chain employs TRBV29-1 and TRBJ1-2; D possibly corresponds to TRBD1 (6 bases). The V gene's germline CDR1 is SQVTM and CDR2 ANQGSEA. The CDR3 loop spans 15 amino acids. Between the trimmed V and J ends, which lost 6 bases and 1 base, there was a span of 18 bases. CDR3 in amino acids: CSVRGAGNLNYGYTF. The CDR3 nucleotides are TGCAGCGTCCGGGGGGCAGGGAACCTTAACTATGGCTACACCTTC.

The CDR3 loop reads CASSSRGQGNSPEQFF. CDR3 nucleotides: TGTGCCAGCAGCTCGCGGGGGCAGGGCAATTCGCCTGAGCAGTTCTTC. This chain links TRBV7-2 with TRBJ2-1; D might be TRBD2 (7 bases). Trimming removed 4 bases at V and 9 bases at J, with 22 bases between. CDR3 length equals 16 residues. CDR1 SGHTA and CDR2 FQGNSA come from the germline V gene.

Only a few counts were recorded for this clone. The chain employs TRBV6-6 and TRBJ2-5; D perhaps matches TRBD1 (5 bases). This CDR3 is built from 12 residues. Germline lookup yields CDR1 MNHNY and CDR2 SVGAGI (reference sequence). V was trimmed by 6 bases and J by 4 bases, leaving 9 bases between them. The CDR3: CASRSRVETQYF. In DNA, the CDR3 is TGTGCCAGCAGAAGCAGGGTAGAGACCCAGTACTTC.

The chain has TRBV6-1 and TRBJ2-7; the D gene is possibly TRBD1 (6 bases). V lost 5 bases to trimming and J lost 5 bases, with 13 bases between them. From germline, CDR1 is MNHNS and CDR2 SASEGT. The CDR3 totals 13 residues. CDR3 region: CASSLQGLDEQYF. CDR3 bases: TGTGCCAGCAGTTTACAGGGTTTGGACGAGCAGTACTTC.

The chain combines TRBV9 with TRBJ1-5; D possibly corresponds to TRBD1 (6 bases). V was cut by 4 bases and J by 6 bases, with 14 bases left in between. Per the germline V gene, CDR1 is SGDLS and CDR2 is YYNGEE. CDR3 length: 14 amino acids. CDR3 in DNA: TGTGCCAGCAGCAACGGGTGGGGGCCTCAGCCCCAGCATTTT. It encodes CASSNGWGPQPQHF.

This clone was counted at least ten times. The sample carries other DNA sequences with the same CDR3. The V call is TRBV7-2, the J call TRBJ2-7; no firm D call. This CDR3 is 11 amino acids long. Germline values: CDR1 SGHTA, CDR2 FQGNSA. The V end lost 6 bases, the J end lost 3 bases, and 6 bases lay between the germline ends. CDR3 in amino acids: CASSSLYEQYF. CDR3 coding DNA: TGTGCCAGCAGTTCCCTCTACGAGCAGTACTTC.

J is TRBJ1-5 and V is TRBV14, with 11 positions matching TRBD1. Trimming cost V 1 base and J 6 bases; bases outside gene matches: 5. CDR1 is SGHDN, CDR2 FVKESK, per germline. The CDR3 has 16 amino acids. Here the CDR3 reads CASSQGGTGGFQPQHF. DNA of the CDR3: TGTGCCAGCAGCCAAGGGGGGACAGGGGGTTTTCAGCCCCAGCATTTT.

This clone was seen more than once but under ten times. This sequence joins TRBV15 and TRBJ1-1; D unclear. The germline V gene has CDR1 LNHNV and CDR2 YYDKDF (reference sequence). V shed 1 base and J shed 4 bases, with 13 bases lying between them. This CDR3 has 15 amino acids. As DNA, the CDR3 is TGTGCCACCAGCAGAGGAGGAACCACGGGCACTGAAGCTTTCTTT. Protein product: CATSRGGTTGTEAFF.

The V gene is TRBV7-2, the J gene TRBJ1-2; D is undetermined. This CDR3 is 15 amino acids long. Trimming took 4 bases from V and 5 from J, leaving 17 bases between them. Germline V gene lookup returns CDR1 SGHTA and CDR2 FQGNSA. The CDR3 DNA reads TGTGCCAGCAGCTGGCAGTGGGCAATAGGATATGGCTACACCTTC. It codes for CASSWQWAIGYGYTF. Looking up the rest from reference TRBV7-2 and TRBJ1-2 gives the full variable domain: GAGVSQSPSNKVTEKGKDVELRCDPISGHTALYWYRQSLGQGLEFLIYFQGNSAPDKSGLPSDRFSAERTGGSVSTLTIQRTQQEDSAVYLCASSWQWAIGYGYTFGSGTRLTVV.

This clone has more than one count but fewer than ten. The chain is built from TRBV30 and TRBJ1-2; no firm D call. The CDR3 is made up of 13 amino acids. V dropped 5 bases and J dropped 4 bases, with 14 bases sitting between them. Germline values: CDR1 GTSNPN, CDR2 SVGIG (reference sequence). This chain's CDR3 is CAWDLGVSYGYTF. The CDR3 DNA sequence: TGTGCCTGGGACCTCGGGGTGTCCTATGGCTACACCTTC.

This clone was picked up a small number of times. CDR3 sequence reads: CASSVEQGASGYTF. Here the CDR3 DNA reads TGTGCCAGCAGCGTAGAACAGGGGGCAAGTGGCTACACCTTC. This chain links TRBV9 with TRBJ1-2, with 9 bases fitting TRBD1. This CDR3 is 14 amino acids long. Germline-derived CDR1 and CDR2 are SGDLS and YYNGEE. The V and J ends lost 0 bases and 7 bases, in that order; junction bases with no gene match: 4.

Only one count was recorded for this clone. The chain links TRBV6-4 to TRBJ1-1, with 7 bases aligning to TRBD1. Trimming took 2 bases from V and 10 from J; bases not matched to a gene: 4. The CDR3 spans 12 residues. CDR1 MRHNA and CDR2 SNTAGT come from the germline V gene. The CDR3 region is CASSDARGRAFF. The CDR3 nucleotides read TGTGCCAGCAGTGACGCCAGGGGGAGAGCTTTCTTT.

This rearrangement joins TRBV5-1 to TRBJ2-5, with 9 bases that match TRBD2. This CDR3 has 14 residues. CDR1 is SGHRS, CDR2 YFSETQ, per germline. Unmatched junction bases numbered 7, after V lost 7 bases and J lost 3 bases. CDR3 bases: TGCGCCAGCGCCGCGACTAGCGGAAAAGAGACCCAGTACTTC. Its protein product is CASAATSGKETQYF.

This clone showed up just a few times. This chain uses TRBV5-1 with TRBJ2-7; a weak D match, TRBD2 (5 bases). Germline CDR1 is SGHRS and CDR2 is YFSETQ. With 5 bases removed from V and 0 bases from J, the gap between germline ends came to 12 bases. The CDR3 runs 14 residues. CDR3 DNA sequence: TGCGCCAGCAGATACGGGGAGTTCTCCTACGAGCAGTACTTC. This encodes CASRYGEFSYEQYF.

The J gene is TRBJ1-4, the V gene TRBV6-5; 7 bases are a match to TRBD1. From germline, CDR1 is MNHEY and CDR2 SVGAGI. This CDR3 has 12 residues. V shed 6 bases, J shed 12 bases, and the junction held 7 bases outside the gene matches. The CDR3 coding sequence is TGTGCCAGCAGCCTCGACAGGGAGGAACTGTTTTTT. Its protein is CASSLDREELFF.

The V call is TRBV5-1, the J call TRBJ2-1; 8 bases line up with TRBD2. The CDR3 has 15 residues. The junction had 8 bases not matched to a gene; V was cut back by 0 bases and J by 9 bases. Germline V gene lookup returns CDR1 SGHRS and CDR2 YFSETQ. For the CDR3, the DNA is TGCGCCAGCAGCTTGGCTCCAGCGGGGGTTGGTGAGCAGTTCTTC. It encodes CASSLAPAGVGEQFF.